Sequencing of this T cell receptor beta chain was carried out in a study of blood T cell repertoires in COVID-19. The CDR3 has 12 amino acids. Trimming took 6 bases from V and 11 from J; bases not matched to a gene: 7. CDR1 and CDR2 (germline): SNHLY, FYNNEI. Produced via immunoSEQ multiplex PCR; TCRdb's table is partial and in-frame only. The repertoire consists of hundreds of thousands of clones, with around nine tenths occurring once and the leading ten covering 1% to 1.5%. The chain recombines TRBV2 with TRBJ1-5; 7 bases are a match to TRBD1. The TCR sequence derives from a man in his 70s with acute or convalescent COVID-19. Sequencing used peripheral blood. The CDR3 DNA reads as TGTGCCAGCAGACAGACAGGGAGCGCCCAGCATTTT. Residues: CASRQTGSAQHF.